The 3 T cell receptor beta chains in this list originate from one sample, sequenced in a study of blood T cell repertoires in COVID-19. Produced via immunoSEQ multiplex PCR; TCRdb's table is partial and in-frame only. The table lists about 97,000 clones, approximately 90% of them singletons. The specimen was peripheral blood. These TCRs come from a human donor in a cohort sampled during active COVID-19.

The V and J genes are TRBV28 and TRBJ1-3; TRBD1 is a possible D gene (5 bases). CDR3 length: 17 residues. Between the trimmed V and J ends, which lost 3 bases and 0 bases, there was a span of 15 bases. Germline V lookup: CDR1 MDHEN, CDR2 SYDVKM. The CDR3 DNA follows: TGTGCCAGCAGTTTTTCGGCAGGGTCCCTCTCTGGAAACACCATATATTTT. This codes for CASSFSAGSLSGNTIYF.

The chain links TRBV7-2 to TRBJ1-2; 8 bases line up with TRBD1. The CDR3 has 13 residues. V gave up 4 bases and J gave up 7 bases; unmatched junction bases: 5. Germline-derived CDR1 and CDR2 are SGHTA and FQGNSA. The CDR3 coding sequence is TGTGCCAGCAGCTCCCGACAGGGGTCTGGCTACACCTTC. As protein: CASSSRQGSGYTF. Complete variable domain (other parts from reference TRBV7-2 and TRBJ1-2): GAGVSQSPSNKVTEKGKDVELRCDPISGHTALYWYRQSLGQGLEFLIYFQGNSAPDKSGLPSDRFSAERTGGSVSTLTIQRTQQEDSAVYLCASSSRQGSGYTFGSGTRLTVV.

The J gene is TRBJ2-1, the V gene TRBV27; TRBD2 might be the D (5 bases). The CDR3 extends over 16 amino acids. Germline V gene lookup returns CDR1 MNHEY and CDR2 SMNVEV (reference sequence). Trimming cost V 2 bases and J 5 bases, with 16 bases left between them. CDR3 residues: CASSLQTGNPNNEQFF. CDR3 coding DNA: TGTGCCAGCAGTTTACAAACGGGGAACCCCAACAATGAGCAGTTCTTC.